Shown below are 21 T cell receptor beta chains from a single sample sequenced in a study of blood T cell repertoires in COVID-19. Here immunoSEQ multiplex PCR was the method, and the copy in TCRdb shows in-frame clones only, minus some. Counted here are over 250,000 clones, 80% to 90% occurring once; the ten biggest clones make up approximately 10%. Sequencing used peripheral blood. The receptors here all came from a woman aged 70-85 years with acute or convalescent COVID-19.

J is TRBJ1-5 and V is TRBV5-1, with D possibly matching TRBD1 (5 bases). This CDR3 has 14 residues. Looked up from germline, CDR1 is SGHRS and CDR2 is YFSETQ. V was trimmed by 0 bases and J by 6 bases, leaving 10 bases between them. The chain's CDR3 is CASSLGPGGQPQHF. The CDR3 DNA is TGCGCCAGCAGCTTGGGACCGGGGGGTCAGCCCCAGCATTTT. The full variable domain, in which reference TRBV5-1 and TRBJ1-5 provide the parts outside the CDR3, is KAGVTQTPRYLIKTRGQQVTLSCSPISGHRSVSWYQQTPGQGLQFLFEYFSETQRNKGNFPGRFSGRQFSNSRSEMNVSTLELGDSALYLCASSLGPGGQPQHFGDGTRLSIL.

This clone appeared once. The chain joins TRBV6-1 to TRBJ1-6; the D gene is possibly TRBD1 (6 bases). CDR1 is MNHNS and CDR2 is SASEGT in the germline V gene. Trimming removed 1 base at V and 13 bases at J, with 17 bases between. The CDR3 loop spans 15 amino acids. CDR3 bases: TGTGCCAGCAGTGAAGAACAGGGCGGTCGTTCTCCCCTCCACTTT. Its protein product is CASSEEQGGRSPLHF.

As DNA, the CDR3 is TGTGCCAGCAGCTTAGCCGGGACAACCAACACCGGGGAGCTGTTTTTT. Protein: CASSLAGTTNTGELFF. The chain combines TRBV7-9 with TRBJ2-2, with D tentatively TRBD1 (6 bases). Germline V gene data show CDR1 as SEHNR and CDR2 as FQNEAQ (reference sequence). V was pared by 0 bases and J by 2 bases, with 10 bases between. This CDR3 has 16 residues.

J is TRBJ1-2 and V is TRBV5-1, with D hard to call. Per the germline V gene, CDR1 is SGHRS and CDR2 is YFSETQ. The ends were cut back, 3 bases at V and 5 bases at J, with 8 bases in the middle. The CDR3 totals 12 residues. The CDR3 region has the DNA TGCGCCAGCAGCTCCTCTAGGTATGGCTACACCTTC. Its translation: CASSSSRYGYTF.

V usage is TRBV9 and J usage is TRBJ2-7; perhaps TRBD2 as D (6 bases). The V end was cut by 2 bases, the J end by 1 base, with 10 bases between. Per germline, CDR1 SGDLS and CDR2 YYNGEE. CDR3 length equals 14 residues. CDR3 protein: CASSVASESYEQYF. The CDR3 DNA reads as TGTGCCAGCAGCGTCGCTAGCGAGTCCTACGAGCAGTACTTC.

The chain is built from TRBV18 and TRBJ1-3, with 7 bases that match TRBD1. The length of the CDR3 is 16 residues. The V gene's germline CDR1 is KGHSH and CDR2 LQKENI. V lost 0 bases to trimming and J lost 5 bases; unmatched junction nucleotides: 7. In nucleotides, the CDR3 is TGTGCCAGCTCACCACCGCCGACAGGGATGAGAAACACCATATATTTT. Its protein is CASSPPPTGMRNTIYF.

The chain uses TRBV6-5 and TRBJ2-5; D perhaps matches TRBD2 (5 bases). CDR1 MNHEY and CDR2 SVGAGI come from the germline V gene. V dropped 2 bases and J dropped 7 bases, with 14 bases sitting between them. CDR3 length equals 14 residues. The CDR3 DNA is TGTGCCAGCAGTTACGGCGGGCCTCTGGGGACCCAGTACTTC. Translation: CASSYGGPLGTQYF.

The rearrangement joins TRBV7-2 to TRBJ2-3; the D is unclear. V lost 8 bases, J lost 5 bases, and 5 bases lay in between. The CDR3 spans 10 residues. Germline loops: CDR1 SGHTA, CDR2 FQGNSA. The CDR3 region has the DNA TGTGCCAGCTCGGGAGATACGCAGTATTTT. As protein: CASSGDTQYF.

This sequence joins TRBV29-1 and TRBJ1-5; 9 nucleotides align to TRBD1. CDR3 length: 13 amino acids. V lost 6 bases and J lost 4; bases outside the gene matches: 4. Germline V CDR1 and CDR2: SQVTM, ANQGSEA. CDR3 DNA sequence: TGCAGCGTGGGGACAGGGACGAATCAGCCCCAGCATTTT. This encodes CSVGTGTNQPQHF.

The V gene is TRBV18, the J gene TRBJ1-4, with 7 bases aligning to TRBD1. CDR1 and CDR2 from the germline V gene are KGHSH and LQKENI. Trimming removed 5 bases from V and 8 bases from J; junction bases left unmatched: 5. This CDR3 region has 13 residues. Here the CDR3 DNA reads TGTGCCAGCTCAGGGCAGGGGGACGAAAAACTGTTTTTT. It translates to CASSGQGDEKLFF.

The V and J genes are TRBV6-6 and TRBJ1-1; the D gene is possibly TRBD1 (6 bases). Deletions cut 6 bases from V and 6 bases from J, with 14 bases between. Looked up from germline, CDR1 is MNHNY and CDR2 is SVGAGI (reference sequence). The CDR3 covers 13 residues. CDR3 protein: CASRPGGGAEAFF. CDR3 nucleotides: TGTGCCAGCAGGCCGGGTGGGGGCGCTGAAGCTTTCTTT.

This chain joins TRBV19 and TRBJ1-1; TRBD1 agrees at 7 bases. CDR1 LNHDA and CDR2 SQIVND come from the germline V gene (reference sequence). This CDR3 has 13 amino acids. The V and J ends lost 2 bases and 6 bases, in that order; junction bases with no gene match: 3. CDR3 amino acids: CASSITDRAEAFF. CDR3 nucleotides: TGTGCCAGTAGTATAACCGACAGGGCTGAAGCTTTCTTT.

The rearrangement uses TRBV6-1 and TRBJ2-1; tentative D call: TRBD2 (6 bases). The V end lost 0 bases, the J end lost 7 bases, and 16 bases lay between the germline ends. The germline V gene encodes CDR1 MNHNS and CDR2 SASEGT. CDR3 length equals 16 residues. CDR3 DNA sequence: TGTGCCAGCAGTGAAGCGCTAGGCCCGGGGGTGAATGAGCAGTTCTTC. It codes for CASSEALGPGVNEQFF.

The table lists this clone with a count of one. A junction boundary mismatches the germline segment, possibly from a read error. The chain links TRBV29-1 to TRBJ1-1; the D gene is possibly TRBD1 (5 bases). The CDR3 consists of 16 residues. Germline assignment: CDR1 SQVTM and CDR2 ANQGSEA. The CDR3 coding sequence is TGCAGCGTTGTTACAGGACGAGTAGGGCGGAACGCTGAAGCTTTCTTT. Protein: CSVVTGRVGRNAEAFF. Based on the CDR3 plus reference TRBV29-1 and TRBJ1-1, the full variable domain is SAVISQKPSRDICQRGTSLTIQCQVDSQVTMMFWYRQQPGQSLTLIATANQGSEATYESGFVIDKFPISRPNLTFSTLTVSNMSPEDSSIYLCSVVTGRVGRNAEAFFGQGTRLTVV.

The rearrangement joins TRBV6-5 to TRBJ1-1; weak D call: TRBD1 (6 bases). This CDR3 comprises 14 residues. Per germline, CDR1 MNHEY and CDR2 SVGAGI. Trimming took 2 bases from V and 11 from J, leaving 18 bases between them. CDR3 loop: CASSYLDRLPAAFF. The CDR3 DNA is TGTGCCAGCAGTTACCTGGACAGACTTCCCGCGGCTTTCTTT.

V and J are TRBV5-1 and TRBJ1-6, with D maybe TRBD1 (5 bases). Per the germline V gene, CDR1 is SGHRS and CDR2 is YFSETQ. This CDR3 spans 14 amino acids. The ends were cut back, 4 bases at V and 8 bases at J, with 13 bases in the middle. This CDR3 reads CASSGAPGDSPLHF. CDR3 nucleotides: TGCGCCAGCAGCGGGGCGCCTGGGGATTCACCCCTCCACTTT.

This clone was seen just once. The chain is built from TRBV6-5 and TRBJ1-5, with D possibly being TRBD1 (5 bases). Trimming pared 5 bases from V and 5 bases from J, leaving 13 bases between. Germline assignment: CDR1 MNHEY and CDR2 SVGAGI. This CDR3 is 14 amino acids long. DNA for the CDR3: TGTGCCAGCAGTCCCGGGACTGCCTATCAGCCCCAGCATTTT. Protein product: CASSPGTAYQPQHF.

The chain joins TRBV5-5 to TRBJ2-7, with TRBD1 identical over 9 bases. V lost 4 bases and J lost 5; bases outside the gene matches: 10. CDR3 length: 15 amino acids. From germline, CDR1 is SGHKS and CDR2 YYEKEE (reference sequence). Here the CDR3 DNA reads TGTGCCAGCAGCCCATTAGACAGGGGGTTTAACGAGCAGTACTTC. This codes for CASSPLDRGFNEQYF. Filled out from reference TRBV5-5 and TRBJ2-7, the complete variable domain reads DAGVTQSPTHLIKTRGQQVTLRCSPISGHKSVSWYQQVLGQGPQFIFQYYEKEERGRGNFPDRFSARQFPNYSSELNVNALLLGDSALYLCASSPLDRGFNEQYFGPGTRLTVT.

The rearrangement uses TRBV5-4 and TRBJ1-1; 8 positions agree with TRBD1. Germline lookup yields CDR1 SGHNT and CDR2 YYREEE (reference sequence). The CDR3 is 16 amino acids. V shed 4 bases, J shed 1 base, and the junction held 9 bases outside the gene matches. CDR3 loop: CASSPNPGTGNTEAFF. CDR3 nucleotides: TGTGCCAGCAGCCCTAACCCCGGGACAGGGAACACTGAAGCTTTCTTT.

The sample holds a few counts of this clone. This chain joins TRBV5-1 and TRBJ2-5, with 8 bases fitting TRBD2. There are 14 residues in the CDR3. CDR1 and CDR2 from the germline V gene are SGHRS and YFSETQ. V was pared by 0 bases and J by 5 bases, with 3 bases of the junction left unmatched. The CDR3 DNA reads TGCGCCAGCAGCTTGGGCGGGGGGATCGAGACCCAGTACTTC. This codes for CASSLGGGIETQYF.

The chain carries TRBV30 and TRBJ2-3; 12 positions agree with TRBD2. J lost 5 bases, V lost 7 bases, and 7 bases had no gene match. Germline lookup yields CDR1 GTSNPN and CDR2 SVGIG (reference sequence). The CDR3 runs to 14 residues. CDR3 sequence (DNA): TGTGCCTCCTCTAGCGGGGGGGCAATAGATACGCAGTATTTT. Translation: CASSSGGAIDTQYF. The complete variable domain, with remaining parts taken from reference TRBV30 and TRBJ2-3, reads SQTIHQWPATLVQPVGSPLSLECTVEGTSNPNLYWYRQAAGRGLQLLFYSVGIGQISSEVPQNLSASRPQDRQFILSSKKLLLSDSGFYLCASSSGGAIDTQYFGPGTRLTVL.